This T cell receptor beta chain was observed in a study of T-cell reconstitution after alpha-beta-depleted transplantation in children (dated by TCRdb to 2015 to 2016). Context from the whole study: The study quantitatively tracked T-cell immune reconstitution after TCRalphabeta/CD19-depleted allogeneic hematopoietic cell transplantation in children using TCR repertoire profiling.

This clonotype turned up a few times. It lacks a known antigen. Base qualities are not provided; no much larger clone lies one nucleotide away. General conclusions and limits of the study: In some patients, high TCRbeta diversity at day 60 was attributed to recipient T cells and intrathymic progenitors that had survived conditioning. Apparently early alphabetaT-cell count recovery about two months after transplant reportedly relied on only several hundred rapidly expanded clones derived from non-depleted graft cells. Hyperexpanded clone frequencies declined over subsequent months; after one year, T-cell counts and TCRbeta diversity were mostly attributed to newly produced T cells.

The library relied on PCR. The instrument was an Illumina HiSeq 2500. TCR library preparation used molecular barcoding, with unique molecular identifiers applied to normalize quantification of the TCRbeta repertoire. TCRdb redid the processing of the public reads, applying fastp at Q25 and MiXCR, and retained in-frame beta chains. Rows are unified per CDR3 protein, each entry keeping the most common DNA and genes. This sample lists about 600,000 distinct CDR3 sequences; about 23% were detected once. The top ten hold roughly 14% of the sample. The CDR1 and CDR2 encoded by the germline V gene (reference sequence) are DFQATT and SNEGSKA. V and J are truncated by 7 bases and 2 bases respectively, leaving an intervening sequence of 13 bases. The CDR3 has 13 amino acids, counting the end cysteine and phenylalanine. Only the CDR3 region is kept as DNA, spanning 39 bases read in frame from base 1. In the paper's terms, the treatment or condition label means: allogeneic hematopoietic cell transplantation with graft depleted of TCRalphabeta T cells and CD19 B cells. The transplant recipients were children given TCRalphabeta/CD19-depleted allogeneic hematopoietic cell grafts.

This receptor was identified in a boy under three years old who had a stem cell transplant for acute myeloid leukemia, so the T cells may come from the graft donor. This material consisted of PBMCs, mostly from graft donor cells, taken 360 days after TCRalphabeta/CD19-depleted stem cell transplant. The chain employs TRBV20-1 and TRBJ2-3, and perhaps TRBD1 as D gene, on 6 matching bases. CDR3 sequence: CSVDSRNTDTQYF. The nucleotides read TGCAGTGTGGACAGCAGAAACACAGATACGCAGTATTTT.